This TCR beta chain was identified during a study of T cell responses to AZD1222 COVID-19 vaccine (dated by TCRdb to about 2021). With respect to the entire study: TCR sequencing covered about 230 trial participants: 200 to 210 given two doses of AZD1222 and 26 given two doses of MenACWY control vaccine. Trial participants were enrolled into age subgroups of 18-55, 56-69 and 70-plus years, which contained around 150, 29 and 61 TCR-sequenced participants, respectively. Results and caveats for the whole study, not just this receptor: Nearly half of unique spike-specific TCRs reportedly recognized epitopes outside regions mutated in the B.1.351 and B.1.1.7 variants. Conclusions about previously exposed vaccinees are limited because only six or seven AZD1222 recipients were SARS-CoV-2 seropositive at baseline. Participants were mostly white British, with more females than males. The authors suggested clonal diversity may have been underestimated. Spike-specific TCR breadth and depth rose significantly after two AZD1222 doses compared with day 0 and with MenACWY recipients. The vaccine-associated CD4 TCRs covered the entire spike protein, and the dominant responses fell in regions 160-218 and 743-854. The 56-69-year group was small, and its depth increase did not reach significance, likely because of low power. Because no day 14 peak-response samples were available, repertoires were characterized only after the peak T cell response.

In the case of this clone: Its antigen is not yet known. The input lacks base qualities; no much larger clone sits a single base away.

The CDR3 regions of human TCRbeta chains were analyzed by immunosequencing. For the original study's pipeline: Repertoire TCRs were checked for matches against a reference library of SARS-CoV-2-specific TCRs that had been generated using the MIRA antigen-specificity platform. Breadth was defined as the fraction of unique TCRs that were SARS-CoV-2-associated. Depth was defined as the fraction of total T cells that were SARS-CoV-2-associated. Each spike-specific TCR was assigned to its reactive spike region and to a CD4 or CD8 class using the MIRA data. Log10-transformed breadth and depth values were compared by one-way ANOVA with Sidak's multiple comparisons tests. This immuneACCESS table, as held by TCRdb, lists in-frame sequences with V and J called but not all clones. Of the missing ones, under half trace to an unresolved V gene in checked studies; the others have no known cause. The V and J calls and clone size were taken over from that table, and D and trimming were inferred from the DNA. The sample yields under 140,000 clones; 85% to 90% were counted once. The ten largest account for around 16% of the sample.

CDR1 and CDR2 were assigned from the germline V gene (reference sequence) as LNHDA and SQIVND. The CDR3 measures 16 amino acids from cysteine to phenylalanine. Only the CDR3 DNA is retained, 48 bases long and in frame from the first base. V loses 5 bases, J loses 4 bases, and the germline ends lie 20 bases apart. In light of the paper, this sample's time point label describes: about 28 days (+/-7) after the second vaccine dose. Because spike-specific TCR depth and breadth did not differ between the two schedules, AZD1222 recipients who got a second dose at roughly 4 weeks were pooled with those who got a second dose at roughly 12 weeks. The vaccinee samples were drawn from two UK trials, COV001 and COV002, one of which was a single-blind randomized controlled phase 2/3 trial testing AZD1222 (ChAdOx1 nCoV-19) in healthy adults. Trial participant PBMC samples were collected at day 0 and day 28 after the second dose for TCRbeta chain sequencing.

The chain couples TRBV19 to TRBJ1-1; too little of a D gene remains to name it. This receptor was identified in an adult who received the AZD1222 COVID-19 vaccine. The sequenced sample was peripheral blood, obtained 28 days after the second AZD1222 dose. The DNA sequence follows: TGTGCCAGTAGTTCACCCTATACTCCGGGATCCACTGAAGCTTTCTTT. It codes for CASSSPYTPGSTEAFF.